The sequence of this TCR beta chain was determined in a study of blood T cell repertoires in COVID-19. Study background: Acute-phase and convalescent COVID-19 samples originated in the United States, Italy and Spain. PBMCs, B-cell-depleted T cells, or T cells provided the cDNA or gDNA that made up the material.

With 1 base removed from V and 5 bases from J, the gap between germline ends came to 13 bases. The germline CDR1 and CDR2 sequences are SGHRS and YFSETQ. The CDR3 consists of 14 residues. Methods used by the authors: Reference gene primer amplification yielded estimated nucleated cell counts. Profiling relied on immunoSEQ multiplex PCR, and the TCRdb table lists in-frame clones only, not all of them. The V and J calls and clone size were taken over from that table, and D and trimming were inferred from the DNA. Of some 83,000 clones listed, about nine tenths are singletons. The source of this sequence is a man aged 45-65 years with acute or convalescent COVID-19. The chain uses TRBV5-1 and TRBJ2-7, with TRBD2 as a possible D gene (5 bases). The sample taken for sequencing was peripheral blood. The CDR3: CASSLQPSGDEQYF. CDR3 nucleotide sequence: TGCGCCAGCAGCTTGCAACCCAGCGGAGACGAGCAGTACTTC.